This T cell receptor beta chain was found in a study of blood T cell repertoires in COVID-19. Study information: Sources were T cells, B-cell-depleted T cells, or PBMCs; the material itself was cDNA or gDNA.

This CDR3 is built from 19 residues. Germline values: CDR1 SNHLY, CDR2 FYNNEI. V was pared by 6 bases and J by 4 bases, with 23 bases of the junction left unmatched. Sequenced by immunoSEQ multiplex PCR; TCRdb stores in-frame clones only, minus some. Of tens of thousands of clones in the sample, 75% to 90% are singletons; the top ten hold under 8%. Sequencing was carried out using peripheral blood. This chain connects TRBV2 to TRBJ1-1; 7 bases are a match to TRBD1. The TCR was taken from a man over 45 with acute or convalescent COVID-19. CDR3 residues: CASRDYLDRDRKGRTEAFF. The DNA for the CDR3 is TGTGCCAGCAGGGACTATTTAGACCGGGACAGAAAGGGCCGCACTGAAGCTTTCTTT.